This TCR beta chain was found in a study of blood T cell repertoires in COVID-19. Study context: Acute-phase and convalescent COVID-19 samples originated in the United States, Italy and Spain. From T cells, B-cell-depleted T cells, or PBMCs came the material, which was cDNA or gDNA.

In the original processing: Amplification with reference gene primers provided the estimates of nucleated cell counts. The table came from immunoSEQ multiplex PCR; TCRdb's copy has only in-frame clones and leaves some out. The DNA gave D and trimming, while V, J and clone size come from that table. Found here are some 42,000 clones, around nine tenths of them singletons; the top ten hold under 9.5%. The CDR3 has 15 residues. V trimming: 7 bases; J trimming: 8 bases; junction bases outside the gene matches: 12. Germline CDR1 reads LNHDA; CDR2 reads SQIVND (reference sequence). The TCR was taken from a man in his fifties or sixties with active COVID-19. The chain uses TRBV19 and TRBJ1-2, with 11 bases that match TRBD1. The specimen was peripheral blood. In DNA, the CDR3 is TGTGCCAGTACACCCCAGGACAGGGGGCACGCAGGCTACACCTTC. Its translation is CASTPQDRGHAGYTF.